This T cell receptor (beta chain) emerged from a study of T cell responses to AZD1222 COVID-19 vaccine. Study-wide results and limits: Spike was spanned by vaccine-associated CD4 TCRs, which were dominant at 160-218 and 743-854. Among those given AZD1222, only five to seven were seropositive at baseline.

TCRdb's table, derived via immunoSEQ multiplex PCR, lists solely in-frame clones and lacks some. The data contain approximately 92,000 clones, 85% to 90% of them seen just once; the ten biggest clones take up approximately 10%. The germline V gene encodes CDR1 MNHEY and CDR2 SMNVEV (reference sequence). The V segment lost 9 bases and the J segment 2 bases; nucleotides outside the gene matches: 7. The CDR3 consists of 15 residues. Points on this clone: Its specificity is unknown.

This sequence originates from an adult in good health. The material sequenced was peripheral blood, taken on day 0 of AZD1222 vaccination. The J gene is TRBJ2-2, the V gene TRBV27; 9 nucleotides line up with TRBD1. The CDR3, as DNA: TGTGCCAGTATGGACAGGGGCCTCAACACCGGGGAGCTGTTTTTT. The encoded protein is CASMDRGLNTGELFF.